This TCR beta chain was recorded in a study of CD8+ T cells in alopecia areata. Treatment defined: oral pan-JAK inhibitor, 5-10 mg twice daily. In alopecia areata patients, both lesional scalp punch biopsies and peripheral blood were collected. Following extraction, RNA underwent reverse transcription to cDNA, which served as the sequencing template. Only in-frame clones appear in the TCRdb table, and some are missing; sequencing was by immunoSEQ multiplex PCR. The data hold 200,000 to 250,000 clones, with around three fifths observed a single time. This clone was picked up a small number of times. CDR3 length: 14 residues. Trimming shortened V by 5 bases and J by 4 bases, and 11 bases separated the two germline ends. Germline values: CDR1 SGHAT, CDR2 FQNNGV.

The sequence came from a human donor with alopecia areata. The specimen was CD4+ T cells sorted from blood, collected at week 4, from a patient treated with tofacitinib. The rearrangement uses TRBV11-2 and TRBJ2-2, with D uncertain. CDR3 sequence (DNA): TGTGCCAGCAGCCCCCGAAGAGTCACCGGGGAGCTGTTTTTT. Amino acid sequence: CASSPRRVTGELFF.